Listed here are 8 T cell receptor beta chains from one sample, sequenced in a study of graft-versus-host responses after intestinal transplantation. Clones were read by immunoSEQ multiplex PCR, and TCRdb kept only the in-frame ones, dropping some. The sample shows more than 20,000 clones, around 94% of them seen only once. The material sequenced was PBMCs, taken about 9 months after intestinal transplant. The receptors were sampled from a human patient who received an intestinal transplant, so some T cells may come from the graft donor.

The chain is built from TRBV6-6 and TRBJ1-4; D remains unclear. The germline V gene encodes CDR1 MNHNY and CDR2 SVGAGI (reference sequence). V was shortened by 6 bases and J by 0 bases, with 14 bases between the two germline ends. The CDR3 is 16 amino acids. The CDR3 protein is CASSRSQSATNEKLFF. The CDR3, as DNA: TGTGCCAGCAGCCGGTCACAGTCTGCAACTAATGAAAAACTGTTTTTT.

The CDR3 spells CASRPRPSGNTIYF. CDR3 nucleotide sequence: TGTGCCAGCAGACCCCGCCCCTCTGGAAACACCATATATTTT. The rearrangement links TRBV6-5 to TRBJ1-3; no reliable D call. Germline V gene data show CDR1 as MNHEY and CDR2 as SVGAGI. V dropped 6 bases and J dropped 0 bases, with 9 bases sitting between them. The CDR3 covers 14 residues.

The chain carries TRBV5-1 and TRBJ2-3; 9 nucleotides match TRBD2. The CDR3 extends over 18 amino acids. In germline, CDR1 is SGHRS, CDR2 YFSETQ. V shed 4 bases and J 0 bases; nucleotides not matched to a gene: 12. The DNA of the CDR3 is TGCGCCAGCAGCCCTTCATTATATAGCGGGAGAAGCACAGATACGCAGTATTTT. Translated, it gives CASSPSLYSGRSTDTQYF.

V and J are TRBV10-1 and TRBJ2-1; 9 nucleotides match TRBD2. Germline trimming cut 0 bases from V and 5 bases from J; bases unmatched to any gene: 11. The CDR3 loop spans 18 amino acids. CDR1 is WNHNN and CDR2 is SYGVQD in the germline V gene (reference sequence). The CDR3 coding sequence is TGCGCCAGCAGTGAGTCGCCCTTAGCGGGAGAGGGGAACAATGAGCAGTTCTTC. Translated, it gives CASSESPLAGEGNNEQFF.

The chain joins TRBV5-1 to TRBJ2-2; 11 bases are a match to TRBD2. The germline CDR1 and CDR2 sequences are SGHRS and YFSETQ. The junction had 3 bases not matched to a gene; V was cut back by 1 base and J by 4 bases. The CDR3 length is 16 residues. For the CDR3, the DNA is TGCGCCAGCAGCTTGACTACTAGCGGGAGCACCGGGGAGCTGTTTTTT. Amino acid sequence: CASSLTTSGSTGELFF.

The chain uses TRBV12-5 and TRBJ1-1; D uncertain. Looked up from germline, CDR1 is LGHNT and CDR2 is FRNRAP. The CDR3 loop spans 13 amino acids. The V and J ends lost 3 bases and 2 bases respectively, with 7 bases between them. The chain's CDR3 is CASGFTANTEAFF. The CDR3 DNA sequence: TGTGCTAGTGGTTTTACAGCTAACACTGAAGCTTTCTTT.

This clone was seen just once. The CDR3 loop reads CASSHTSGGGAYNEQFF. The CDR3 DNA is TGTGCCAGCAGCCATACGTCCGGGGGAGGGGCCTACAATGAGCAGTTCTTC. This chain connects TRBV5-6 to TRBJ2-1, with 7 positions matching TRBD2. CDR3 length: 17 amino acids. V lost 4 bases, J lost 2 bases, and 12 bases stayed unmatched. Germline values: CDR1 SGHDT, CDR2 YYEEEE.

The CDR3 DNA sequence: TGTGCCAGCTCAACCAGGGGAAACACTGAAGCTTTCTTT. This encodes CASSTRGNTEAFF. The chain has TRBV18 and TRBJ1-1; D is possibly TRBD1 (6 bases). Germline V lookup: CDR1 KGHSH, CDR2 LQKENI. V shed 5 bases and J shed 2 bases, with 9 bases lying between them. This CDR3 is built from 13 residues.